This T cell receptor beta chain was captured in a study of blood T cells in healthy people across ages. Study-wide results and caveats: Whereas aged donors had fewer naive CD4+ cells, long-lived donors had more of them and higher diversity. PBMCs that were unsorted prevented a conclusive naive versus antigen-experienced comparison.

Primers used in a second PCR of about 6 to 11 cycles were a sample-barcoded 5' primer and a J-beta primer mix. TCRdb re-derived calls from the 5' RACE reads in MiXCR, one entry per CDR3 protein. This sample has 1.5 million to 2 million distinct CDR3 sequences, with roughly 30% found just once. The ends were cut back, 7 bases at V and 9 bases at J, with 16 bases in the middle. CDR3 length: 12 residues. As regards this clonotype: Antigen specificity is unknown.

This clonotype was obtained from a woman in her 30s in good health. The chain uses TRBV12-3 or TRBV12-4 and TRBJ2-7, with TRBD1 as a possible D gene (6 bases). The material sequenced was blood. The CDR3 spells CASTKGHIRQYF. The CDR3, as DNA: TGTGCCAGCACCAAGGGACATATAAGGCAGTACTTC.